This T cell receptor (beta chain) was obtained from a study of OX40 agonist ivuxolimab in advanced cancers. Repertoires were generated with immunoSEQ multiplex PCR, while TCRdb's copy carries only in-frame clones and drops some. The sample lists about 62,000 clones, 79% occurring once. This sequence was found in an adult with an advanced solid tumor such as melanoma, head and neck, liver or kidney cancer. The starting material was CD4+ or CD8+ T cells sorted from blood, obtained in a trial of the OX40 agonist ivuxolimab.

Written as DNA, the CDR3 is TGCGCCAGCAGCTTCTTAGCGGGGGCCAACAATGAGCAGTTCTTC. It encodes CASSFLAGANNEQFF. J is TRBJ2-1 and V is TRBV5-1; TRBD2 matches at 9 bases. This CDR3 is 15 amino acids long. Germline lookup yields CDR1 SGHRS and CDR2 YFSETQ. The J segment lost 5 bases and the V segment lost 2 bases, leaving 5 bases of the junction unmatched.